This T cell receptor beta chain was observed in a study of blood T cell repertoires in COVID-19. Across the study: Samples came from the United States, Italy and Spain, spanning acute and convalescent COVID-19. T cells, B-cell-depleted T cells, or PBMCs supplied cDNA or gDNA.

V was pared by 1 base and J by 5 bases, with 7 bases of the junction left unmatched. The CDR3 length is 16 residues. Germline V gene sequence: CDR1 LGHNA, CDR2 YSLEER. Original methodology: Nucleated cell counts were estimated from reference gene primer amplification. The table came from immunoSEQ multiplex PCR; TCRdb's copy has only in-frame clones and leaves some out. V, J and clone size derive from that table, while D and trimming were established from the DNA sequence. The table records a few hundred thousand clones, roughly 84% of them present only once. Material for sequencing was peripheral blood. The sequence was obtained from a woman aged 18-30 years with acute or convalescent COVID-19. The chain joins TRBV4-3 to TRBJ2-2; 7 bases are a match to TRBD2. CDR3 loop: CASSQGGAGVTGELFF. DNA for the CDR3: TGCGCCAGCAGCCAAGGGGGTGCGGGAGTTACCGGGGAGCTGTTTTTT.